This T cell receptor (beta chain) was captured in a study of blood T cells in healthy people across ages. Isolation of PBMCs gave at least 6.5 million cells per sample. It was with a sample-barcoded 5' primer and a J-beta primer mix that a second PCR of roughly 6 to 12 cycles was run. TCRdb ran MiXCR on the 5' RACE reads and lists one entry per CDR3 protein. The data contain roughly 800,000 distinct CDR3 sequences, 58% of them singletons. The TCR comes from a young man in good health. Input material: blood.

CDR3: CASSLAGPTYEQYF. The CDR3 nucleotides read TGTGCCAGCAGTTTAGCGGGGCCCACCTACGAGCAGTACTTC. J is TRBJ2-7 and V is TRBV12-3 or TRBV12-4; TRBD1 might be the D (5 bases). The CDR3 is 14 residues long. Trimming stripped 0 bases from V and 2 bases from J, with 8 bases between.